This TCR beta chain was observed in a study of blood T cell repertoires in COVID-19. The ends lost 1 base at V and 3 bases at J; junction bases unmatched: 8. The CDR3 has 16 amino acids. Germline V CDR1 and CDR2: MGHRA, YSYEKL. Produced via immunoSEQ multiplex PCR; TCRdb's table is partial and in-frame only. The sample lists 100,000 to 150,000 clones, 83% occurring once. The receptor comes from a man at least 80 years old with active or convalescent COVID-19. This chain joins TRBV4-1 and TRBJ1-2; 7 bases map to TRBD1. The material sequenced was peripheral blood. The CDR3 reads CASSQGPRQGYYGYTF. The CDR3 bases are TGCGCCAGCAGCCAAGGACCGCGACAGGGCTACTATGGCTACACCTTC.